A single sample is the source of the 27 T cell receptor beta chains below, sequenced in a study of T-cell reconstitution after alpha-beta-depleted transplantation in children. Unique molecular identifiers were incorporated into the prepared TCRbeta library. TCRdb re-derived calls from the PCR reads in MiXCR, one entry per CDR3 protein. The data hold approximately 500,000 distinct CDR3 sequences, with about 10% observed a single time. The sample here was PBMCs, taken before TCRalphabeta/CD19-depleted stem cell transplant. Every receptor here comes from a child aged 2-15 years with inherited bone marrow failure, due to receive a stem cell transplant.

This clonotype appeared many times. The V gene is TRBV29-1, the J gene TRBJ2-1, with 10 bases lining up with TRBD2. Looked up from germline, CDR1 is SQVTM and CDR2 is ANQGSEA. CDR3 size: 14 residues. V shed 3 bases, J shed 9 bases, and the junction held 8 bases outside the gene matches. The CDR3 DNA sequence: TGCAGCGTTGACAGGCTAGCGGGAGTGACTGAGCAGTTCTTC. It translates to CSVDRLAGVTEQFF.

This clonotype was observed many times. The genes are TRBV11-2 and TRBJ2-1; D is undetermined. Germline CDR1 reads SGHAT; CDR2 reads FQNNGV. V was clipped by 0 bases and J by 0 bases, with 9 bases between them. CDR3 length: 16 amino acids. The DNA of the CDR3 is TGTGCCAGCAGCTTAGAGGTAGCCCTCTCCTACAATGAGCAGTTCTTC. The encoded protein is CASSLEVALSYNEQFF.

This clonotype was counted ten times or more. The chain is built from TRBV3-1 and TRBJ2-7; 8 bases agree with TRBD2. This CDR3 region has 15 residues. With 3 bases clipped from V and 0 bases from J, the junction kept 4 bases outside the gene matches. Germline V gene lookup returns CDR1 LGHDT and CDR2 YNNKEL (reference sequence). The CDR3 here is CASSHLSGSSYEQYF. As DNA, the CDR3 is TGTGCCAGCAGCCACCTCAGCGGGAGCTCCTACGAGCAGTACTTC.

This clonotype showed up many times. The chain joins TRBV7-9 to TRBJ1-5; D gene unclear. The V end lost 3 bases, the J end lost 9 bases, and 6 bases lay between the germline ends. This CDR3 is built from 11 residues. Germline CDR1 SEHNR, CDR2 FQNEAQ (reference sequence). CDR3 in DNA: TGTGCCAGCAGCTTGGAGGGGCCCCAGCATTTT. Translation gives CASSLEGPQHF.

This clonotype was detected ten times or more. This chain uses TRBV9 with TRBJ2-3, with D tentatively TRBD2 (5 bases). Germline V CDR1 and CDR2: SGDLS, YYNGEE. Trimming removed 0 bases at V and 1 base at J, with 12 bases between. The CDR3 spans 16 residues. DNA of the CDR3: TGTGCCAGCAGCGTAGATGGGCGGGTCGGCACAGATACGCAGTATTTT. Encoded protein: CASSVDGRVGTDTQYF.

This clonotype was found many times. This rearrangement joins TRBV2 to TRBJ1-3; no reliable D call. Trimming pared 7 bases from V and 2 bases from J, leaving 12 bases between. The germline V gene has CDR1 SNHLY and CDR2 FYNNEI. The length of the CDR3 is 14 residues. The CDR3 nucleotides read TGTGCCAGCATCCCCGGGAACCCTGGAAACACCATATATTTT. Protein sequence: CASIPGNPGNTIYF.

This clonotype was recorded at least ten times. The chain employs TRBV12-3 or TRBV12-4 and TRBJ1-1; D remains unclear. This CDR3 is built from 13 residues. Trimming took off 3 bases at V and 4 bases at J, with 9 bases between the two ends. Written as DNA, the CDR3 is TGTGCCAGCAGTTTTCTCTCGGGCACTGAAGCTTTCTTT. Translating gives CASSFLSGTEAFF.

This clonotype was seen repeatedly, ten times or more. The chain has TRBV9 and TRBJ2-3; 13 nucleotides align to TRBD2. Germline-derived CDR1 and CDR2 are SGDLS and YYNGEE. The CDR3 has 17 amino acids. The V and J ends lost 0 bases and 10 bases, in that order; junction bases with no gene match: 11. The CDR3 reads CASSVGTSGRAGASQYF. The CDR3 coding sequence is TGTGCCAGCAGCGTAGGGACTAGCGGGAGAGCGGGCGCTTCGCAGTATTTT.

This clonotype was picked up many times. The V and J genes are TRBV7-9 and TRBJ2-1; TRBD1 or TRBD2 may be the D gene (5 bases each). Trimming shortened V by 2 bases and J by 3 bases, and 11 bases separated the two germline ends. Germline V gene lookup returns CDR1 SEHNR and CDR2 FQNEAQ (reference sequence). The CDR3 is 15 residues long. CDR3 nucleotide sequence: TGTGCCAGCAGCTTAAGAGGGGTCCTCTACAATGAGCAGTTCTTC. Its translation: CASSLRGVLYNEQFF.

The chain recombines TRBV4-2 with TRBJ2-1; maybe TRBD1 (5 bases). The V and J ends lost 5 bases and 6 bases respectively, with 20 bases between them. The germline CDR1 and CDR2 sequences are LGHNA and YNFKEQ. This CDR3 contains 16 residues. CDR3 in DNA: TGTGCCAGCAGCTCAAGGGGCCTAGTCGGCAGCAATGAGCAGTTCTTC. It translates to CASSSRGLVGSNEQFF.

There are many counts of this clonotype. The V call is TRBV27, the J call TRBJ1-4, with 10 nucleotides matching TRBD1. Germline CDR1 is MNHEY and CDR2 is SMNVEV (reference sequence). V lost 6 bases and J lost 8; bases outside the gene matches: 3. There are 13 residues in the CDR3. The CDR3 protein is CASRRGQGEKLFF. The CDR3, as DNA: TGTGCCAGCAGAAGGGGACAGGGGGAAAAACTGTTTTTT. The full variable domain, rest sourced from reference TRBV27 and TRBJ1-4, is EAQVTQNPRYLITVTGKKLTVTCSQNMNHEYMSWYRQDPGLGLRQIYYSMNVEVTDKGDVPEGYKVSRKEKRNFPLILESPSPNQTSLYFCASRRGQGEKLFFGSGTQLSVL.

The J gene is TRBJ2-7, the V gene TRBV20-1; the D is unclear. The CDR3 sequence is 15 residues long. Between the trimmed V and J ends, which lost 3 bases and 1 base, there was a span of 16 bases. Germline CDR1 reads DFQATT; CDR2 reads SNEGSKA (reference sequence). The DNA for the CDR3 is TGCAGTGCTAGCGACCCCCTAGGTGGGTCCTACGAGCAGTACTTC. Translating gives CSASDPLGGSYEQYF.

In its sample, this clonotype was seen many times. V is TRBV12-3 or TRBV12-4 and J is TRBJ2-3; TRBD2 aligns across 8 bases. Trimming removed 6 bases from V and 0 bases from J; junction bases left unmatched: 2. This CDR3 has 14 amino acids. The DNA of the CDR3 is TGTGCCAGCAGCACTAGCGGTAGCACAGATACGCAGTATTTT. Its translation: CASSTSGSTDTQYF.

The CDR3 spells CASAEDREETQYF. Here the CDR3 DNA reads TGTGCCAGCGCGGAGGACAGGGAAGAGACCCAGTACTTC. The rearrangement links TRBV2 to TRBJ2-5; 8 nucleotides line up with TRBD1. Germline V lookup: CDR1 SNHLY, CDR2 FYNNEI. The CDR3 has 13 amino acids. V lost 8 bases to trimming and J lost 3 bases; unmatched junction nucleotides: 5.

Worth noting for this clonotype: A clone one base away is much larger, so this may be a read error. J is TRBJ2-1 and V is TRBV11-2; a weak D match, TRBD2 (6 bases). The CDR3 has 15 amino acids. CDR1 and CDR2 (germline): SGHAT, FQNNGV. The CDR3 nucleotides read TGTGCCAGCAGCCCCCCCCGCGGGGTTTACAATGAGCAGTCCTTC. This translates into CASSPPRGVYNEQSF. Drawing the rest from reference TRBV11-2 and TRBJ2-1, the complete variable domain is EAGVAQSPRYKIIEKRQSVAFWCNPISGHATLYWYQQILGQGPKLLIQFQNNGVVDDSQLPKDRFSAERLKGVDSTLKIQPAKLEDSAVYLCASSPPRGVYNEQSFGPGTRLTVL.

The chain has TRBV20-1 and TRBJ2-3; D is perhaps TRBD2 (6 bases). The V gene's germline CDR1 is DFQATT and CDR2 SNEGSKA (reference sequence). The CDR3 has 14 amino acids. V gave up 7 bases and J gave up 3 bases, with 17 bases separating them. The CDR3 DNA sequence: TGCAGTGTTTTACGGAGGGCCGATACAGATACGCAGTATTTT. It specifies CSVLRRADTDTQYF.

This clonotype was recorded a few times. The chain uses TRBV12-3 or TRBV12-4 and TRBJ2-5; 9 bases are shared with TRBD2. With V trimmed by 7 bases and J by 5 bases, 17 bases remained unmatched. The CDR3 totals 17 residues. This CDR3 reads CASTSLRGRAWGETQYF. CDR3 nucleotides: TGTGCCAGCACTTCCTTGCGCGGGAGGGCCTGGGGGGAGACCCAGTACTTC.

This clonotype turned up a few times. V and J are TRBV11-2 and TRBJ1-1; weak D call: TRBD1 (6 bases). Between the trimmed V and J ends, which lost 5 bases and 4 bases, there was a span of 17 bases. There are 15 residues in the CDR3. Germline values: CDR1 SGHAT, CDR2 FQNNGV. The DNA of the CDR3 is TGTGCCAGCAGCGTCCTCAGGGGTATAGGCACTGAAGCTTTCTTT. It codes for CASSVLRGIGTEAFF.

This clonotype was recorded at least ten times. The V call is TRBV2, the J call TRBJ1-2, with TRBD1 as a possible D gene (5 bases). V was clipped by 6 bases and J by 0 bases, with 14 bases between them. CDR1 is SNHLY, CDR2 FYNNEI, per germline. The CDR3 contains 15 residues. The CDR3 here is CASRDKGKTNYGYTF. CDR3 DNA: TGTGCCAGCAGGGACAAGGGCAAAACTAACTATGGCTACACCTTC.

Ten or more counts support this clonotype. The J gene is TRBJ2-3, the V gene TRBV29-1; unclear D gene. V lost 8 bases and J lost 2, with 8 bases in between. The CDR3 spans 11 residues. Germline CDR1 reads SQVTM; CDR2 reads ANQGSEA. In nucleotides, the CDR3 is TGCAGCTCTGTATACACAGATACGCAGTATTTT. Amino acids: CSSVYTDTQYF.

This clonotype was detected many times. The rearrangement uses TRBV6-2 or TRBV6-3 and TRBJ2-3; weak D call: TRBD1 (5 bases). The CDR3 contains 14 residues. Trimming took 2 bases from V and 2 from J, leaving 8 bases between them. Germline-derived CDR1 and CDR2 are MNHEY and SVGEGT. CDR3 protein: CASSYGAYTDTQYF. The CDR3 region has the DNA TGTGCCAGCAGTTACGGGGCCTACACAGATACGCAGTATTTT.

In this sample, this clonotype turned up many times. The rearrangement joins TRBV20-1 to TRBJ1-1; D might be TRBD1 (5 bases). The CDR3 has 17 residues. V lost 0 bases and J 0 bases, leaving 17 bases between the germline ends. Looked up from germline, CDR1 is DFQATT and CDR2 is SNEGSKA (reference sequence). CDR3 in DNA: TGCAGTGCTAGAGATTACGCCAGGGATTTTATGAACACTGAAGCTTTCTTT. It encodes CSARDYARDFMNTEAFF.

Ten or more counts support this clonotype. The chain links TRBV7-2 to TRBJ1-1; D is unresolved. Trimming removed 4 bases from V and 5 bases from J, with 14 bases in between. The CDR3 consists of 14 residues. The germline V gene has CDR1 SGHTA and CDR2 FQGNSA. The CDR3 protein is CASSSRGGWTEAFF. The CDR3 DNA sequence: TGTGCCAGCAGCTCCCGGGGAGGGTGGACTGAAGCTTTCTTT.

The chain employs TRBV5-1 and TRBJ2-4; D gene unclear. V was clipped by 0 bases and J by 0 bases, with 10 bases between them. The length of the CDR3 is 16 residues. Per germline, CDR1 SGHRS and CDR2 YFSETQ. The CDR3: CASSLDGRLAKNIQYF. The CDR3 DNA sequence: TGCGCCAGCAGCTTGGACGGTCGGCTAGCCAAAAACATTCAGTACTTC.

In this sample, this clonotype turned up many times. V gene TRBV10-3 combines with J gene TRBJ2-1, with 9 bases aligning to TRBD2. Per the germline V gene, CDR1 is ENHRY and CDR2 is SYGVKD. V dropped 5 bases and J dropped 6; count of bases not matched to a gene: 11. The CDR3 spans 16 residues. The CDR3 nucleotides are TGTGCCATCAGTCCGTGGGTAGCGGGAGACCGCAATGAGCAGTTCTTC. Protein sequence: CAISPWVAGDRNEQFF.

This clonotype was detected many times. The chain combines TRBV7-9 with TRBJ1-1; D unresolved. This CDR3 is 15 amino acids long. Germline lookup yields CDR1 SEHNR and CDR2 FQNEAQ (reference sequence). V was trimmed by 1 base and J by 6 bases, leaving 15 bases between them. For the CDR3, the DNA is TGTGCCAGCAGCTTAGAATGGGGTCCCTCCGCTGAAGCTTTCTTT. Translation: CASSLEWGPSAEAFF.

Ten or more counts support this clonotype. CDR3 in amino acids: CASSLATGQIYEQYF. For the CDR3, the DNA is TGTGCCAGCAGTTTAGCGACGGGACAGATCTACGAGCAGTACTTC. The chain combines TRBV27 with TRBJ2-7; 7 nucleotides line up with TRBD1. Germline V gene lookup returns CDR1 MNHEY and CDR2 SMNVEV (reference sequence). The V gene end was trimmed by 2 bases and the J gene end by 3 bases; junction bases not matched to a gene: 7. This CDR3 has 15 amino acids.